Listed below are T cell receptor beta chains from one sample, sequenced in a study of beta chain features in type 1 diabetes. Clones were sequenced by immunoSEQ multiplex PCR, and TCRdb holds only the in-frame ones, with some missing. This sample has around 150,000 clones, with about 8.1% found just once. The sample comprised central memory CD4+ T cells from blood. The receptors stem from a man aged 18 to 29 in good health. The CDR3 runs from the conserved cysteine through the conserved F or W.

V	J	CDR3
TRBV11-3	TRBJ2-5	CASSLGLQQGVETQYF
TRBV7-9	TRBJ2-3	CASSFLDTQYF
TRBV27	TRBJ1-2	CASSPDRGHGYTF
TRBV7-6	TRBJ2-3	CASSQSHTDTQYF
TRBV6-5	TRBJ1-1	CASKGQKNTEAFF
TRBV4-1	TRBJ2-5	CASSQERTSGSIQETQYF
TRBV19	TRBJ2-2	CASSMGGLAGGRNTGELFF
TRBV7-3	TRBJ2-5	CASSLTSSGQETQYF
TRBV28	TRBJ2-7	CASKTQGYEQYF
TRBV11-3	TRBJ2-1	CASSFQGLADYNEQFF
TRBV9	TRBJ1-3	CASSTGTIAGNTIYF
TRBV5-8	TRBJ2-3	CASSSYPSISSTDTQYF
TRBV4-1	TRBJ2-7	CASSQPGQGANEQYF
TRBV11-2	TRBJ1-1	CASSYPRQGKNTEAFF
TRBV4-1	TRBJ1-2	CASGRDRLANYGYTF
TRBV7-3	TRBJ2-1	CASSLRLAGGLDEQFF
TRBV19	TRBJ2-1	CAIRDRGRNEQFF
TRBV30	TRBJ1-2	CAWTIGGGMGGGYTF
TRBV7-2	TRBJ2-2	CASSFLSLTGELFF
TRBV28	TRBJ2-7	CASFGPGLVNTYEQYF
TRBV18	TRBJ2-3	CASSLRTSGSTDTQYF
TRBV6-6	TRBJ1-3	CASSSGQVSGNTIYF
TRBV28	TRBJ2-2	CASSFGPSNTGELFF
TRBV9	TRBJ1-2	CASSSQGQGAGGYTF
TRBV6-1	TRBJ1-1	CASSEMTGGNTEAFF
TRBV4-2	TRBJ1-4	CASSLRGQWKLFF